A selection of T cell receptor beta chains follows, all from one sample in a study of T cell responses to AZD1222 COVID-19 vaccine. Sequencing was performed with immunoSEQ multiplex PCR; in TCRdb, only in-frame clones are kept and a portion is missing. The table has more than 140,000 clones, roughly 88% seen once. The sequenced sample was peripheral blood, obtained on day 0 of MenACWY control vaccination. All receptors come from an adult in good health. CDR3s include the opening cysteine and the closing phenylalanine or tryptophan. Fields, in order: D gene, clone size, J gene, V gene, CDR3 protein, CDR3 DNA. D genes are given only for firm matches. Clone size is not always given. Where it is, it says once, few, many or a class for expanded clones.

D gene: NA
clone size: NA
J gene: TRBJ2-5
V gene: TRBV7-3
CDR3 protein: CASSAPGKETQYF
CDR3 DNA: TGTGCCAGCAGCGCCCCGGGAAAAGAGACCCAGTACTTC

D gene: NA
clone size: NA
J gene: TRBJ2-2
V gene: TRBV30
CDR3 protein: CAWSHGWGNTGELFF
CDR3 DNA: TGTGCCTGGAGCCACGGATGGGGGAACACCGGGGAGCTGTTTTTT

D gene: NA
clone size: NA
J gene: TRBJ1-1
V gene: TRBV7-2
CDR3 protein: CASSFLGGMNTEAFF
CDR3 DNA: TGTGCCAGCAGCTTTTTGGGGGGGATGAACACTGAAGCTTTCTTT

D gene: TRBD2
clone size: NA
J gene: TRBJ2-7
V gene: TRBV10-1
CDR3 protein: CASETSGSHQYF
CDR3 DNA: TGCGCCAGCGAGACTAGCGGGAGCCATCAGTACTTC

D gene: NA
clone size: NA
J gene: TRBJ1-6
V gene: TRBV18
CDR3 protein: CASSRRDSSYNSPLHF
CDR3 DNA: TGTGCCAGCTCTCGCCGCGACAGTTCCTATAATTCACCCCTCCACTTT

D gene: NA
clone size: NA
J gene: TRBJ2-3
V gene: TRBV9
CDR3 protein: CASSVDGGSSTDTQYF
CDR3 DNA: TGTGCCAGCAGCGTAGATGGCGGATCTAGCACAGATACGCAGTATTTT

D gene: NA
clone size: NA
J gene: TRBJ2-1
V gene: TRBV11-3
CDR3 protein: CASSRDNPYNEQFF
CDR3 DNA: TGTGCCAGCAGTCGGGACAATCCTTACAATGAGCAGTTCTTC

D gene: NA
clone size: once
J gene: TRBJ2-7
V gene: TRBV11-3
CDR3 protein: CASSLFRGDPYEQYF
CDR3 DNA: TGTGCCAGCAGCTTATTTAGAGGGGATCCCTACGAGCAGTACTTC

D gene: NA
clone size: NA
J gene: TRBJ1-2
V gene: TRBV9
CDR3 protein: CASSVEAGRGNYGYTF
CDR3 DNA: TGTGCCAGCAGCGTAGAAGCAGGGAGAGGTAACTATGGCTACACCTTC

D gene: TRBD1
clone size: NA
J gene: TRBJ2-7
V gene: TRBV11-2
CDR3 protein: CASSETGDSYEQYF
CDR3 DNA: TGTGCCAGCAGCGAGACAGGGGACTCCTACGAGCAGTACTTC

D gene: NA
clone size: NA
J gene: TRBJ1-5
V gene: TRBV24-1
CDR3 protein: CATSEPSGNQPQHF
CDR3 DNA: TGTGCCACCAGTGAACCCTCGGGGAATCAGCCCCAGCATTTT

D gene: NA
clone size: once
J gene: TRBJ2-1
V gene: TRBV7-2
CDR3 protein: CASSLIPHEQFF
CDR3 DNA: TGTGCCAGCAGCTTAATCCCGCATGAGCAGTTCTTC